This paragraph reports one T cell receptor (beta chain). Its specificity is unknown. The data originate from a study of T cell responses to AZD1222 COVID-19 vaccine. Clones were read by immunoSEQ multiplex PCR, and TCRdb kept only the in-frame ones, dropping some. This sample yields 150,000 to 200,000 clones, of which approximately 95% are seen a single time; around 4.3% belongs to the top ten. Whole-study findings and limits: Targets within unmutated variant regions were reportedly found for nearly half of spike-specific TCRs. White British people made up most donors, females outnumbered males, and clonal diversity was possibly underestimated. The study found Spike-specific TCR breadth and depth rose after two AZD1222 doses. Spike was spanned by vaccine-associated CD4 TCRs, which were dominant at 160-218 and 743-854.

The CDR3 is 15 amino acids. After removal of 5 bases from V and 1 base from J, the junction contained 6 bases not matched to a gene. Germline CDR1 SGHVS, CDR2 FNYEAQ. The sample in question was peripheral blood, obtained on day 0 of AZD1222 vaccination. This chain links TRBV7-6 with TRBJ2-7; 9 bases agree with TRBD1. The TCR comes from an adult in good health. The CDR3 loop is CASSPLGTGSYEQYF. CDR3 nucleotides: TGTGCCAGCAGCCCGCTGGGGACAGGGTCCTACGAGCAGTACTTC.